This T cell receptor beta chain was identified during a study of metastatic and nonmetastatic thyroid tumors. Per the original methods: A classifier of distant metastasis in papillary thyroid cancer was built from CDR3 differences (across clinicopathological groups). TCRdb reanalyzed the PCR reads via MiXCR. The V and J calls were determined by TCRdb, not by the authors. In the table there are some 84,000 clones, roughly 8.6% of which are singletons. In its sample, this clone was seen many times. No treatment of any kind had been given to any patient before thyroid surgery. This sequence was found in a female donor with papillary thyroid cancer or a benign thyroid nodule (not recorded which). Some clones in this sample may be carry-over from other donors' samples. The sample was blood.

CDR3 region: CAIRPRQDTREQYF. CDR3 sequence (DNA): TGTGCCATCAGGCCGAGACAGGACACGAGAGAGCAGTACTTC. This rearrangement joins TRBV10-3 to TRBJ2-7, with D possibly TRBD1 on 6 matching bases. The V gene lost 6 bases and the J gene lost 7 bases, with 19 bases spanning the gap. The CDR3 consists of 14 residues. Germline V gene data show CDR1 as ENHRY and CDR2 as SYGVKD.